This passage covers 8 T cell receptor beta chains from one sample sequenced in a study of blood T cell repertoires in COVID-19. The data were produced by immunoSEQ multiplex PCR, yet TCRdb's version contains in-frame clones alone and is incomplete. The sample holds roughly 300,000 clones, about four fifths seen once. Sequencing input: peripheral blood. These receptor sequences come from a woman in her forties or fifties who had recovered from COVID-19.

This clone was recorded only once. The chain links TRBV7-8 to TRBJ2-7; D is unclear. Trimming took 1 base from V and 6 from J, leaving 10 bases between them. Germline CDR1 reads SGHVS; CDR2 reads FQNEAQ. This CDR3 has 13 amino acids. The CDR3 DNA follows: TGTGCCAGCAGCTTAGGCTTCGGTGTCGAGCAGTACTTC. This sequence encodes CASSLGFGVEQYF.

The chain's CDR3 is CASSGQGYYGYTF. The DNA of the CDR3 is TGTGCCAGCAGCGGACAGGGTTACTATGGCTACACCTTC. The rearrangement links TRBV9 to TRBJ1-2, with 7 bases aligning to TRBD1. Per the germline V gene, CDR1 is SGDLS and CDR2 is YYNGEE. The V gene end was trimmed by 3 bases and the J gene end by 3 bases; junction bases not matched to a gene: 2. The CDR3 sequence is 13 residues long.

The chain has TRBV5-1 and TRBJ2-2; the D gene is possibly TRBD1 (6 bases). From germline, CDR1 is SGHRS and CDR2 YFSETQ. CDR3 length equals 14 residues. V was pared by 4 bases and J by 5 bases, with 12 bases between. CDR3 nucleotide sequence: TGCGCCAGCAGCCAGACAGGTGATACCGGGGAGCTGTTTTTT. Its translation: CASSQTGDTGELFF.

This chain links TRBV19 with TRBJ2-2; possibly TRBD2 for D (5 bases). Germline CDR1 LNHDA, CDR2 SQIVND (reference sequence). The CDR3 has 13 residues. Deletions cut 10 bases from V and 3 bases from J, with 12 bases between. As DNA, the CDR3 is TGTGCCACGAGCGGTGGTTACACCGGGGAGCTGTTTTTT. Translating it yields CATSGGYTGELFF.

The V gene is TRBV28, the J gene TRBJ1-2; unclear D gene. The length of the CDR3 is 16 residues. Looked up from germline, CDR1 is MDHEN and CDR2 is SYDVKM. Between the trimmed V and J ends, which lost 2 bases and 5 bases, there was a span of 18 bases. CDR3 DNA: TGTGCCAGCAGTTTACCTAGCCCCTCCAGCCTTTATGGCTACACCTTC. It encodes CASSLPSPSSLYGYTF.

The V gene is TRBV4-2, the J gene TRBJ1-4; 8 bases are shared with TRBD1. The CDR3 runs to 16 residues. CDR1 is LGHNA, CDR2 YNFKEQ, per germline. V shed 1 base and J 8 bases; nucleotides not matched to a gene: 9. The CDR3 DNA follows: TGTGCCAGCAGCCAAGCCGACAGGGGAGAGGAAGAAAAACTGTTTTTT. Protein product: CASSQADRGEEEKLFF.

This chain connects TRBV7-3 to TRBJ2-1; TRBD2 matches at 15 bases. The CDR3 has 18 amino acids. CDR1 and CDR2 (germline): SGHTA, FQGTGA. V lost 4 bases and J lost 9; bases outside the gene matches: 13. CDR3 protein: CASSSGTSGGTSMFEQFF. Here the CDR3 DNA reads TGTGCCAGCAGCTCCGGGACTAGCGGGGGGACATCTATGTTTGAGCAGTTCTTC. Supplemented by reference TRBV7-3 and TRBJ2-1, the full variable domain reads GAGVSQTPSNKVTEKGKYVELRCDPISGHTALYWYRQSLGQGPEFLIYFQGTGAADDSGLPNDRFFAVRPEGSVSTLKIQRTERGDSAVYLCASSSGTSGGTSMFEQFFGPGTRLTVL.

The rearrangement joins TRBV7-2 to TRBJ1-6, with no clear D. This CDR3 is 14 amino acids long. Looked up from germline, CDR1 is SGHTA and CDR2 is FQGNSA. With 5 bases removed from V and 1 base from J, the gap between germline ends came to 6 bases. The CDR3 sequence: CASSPGSYNSPLHF. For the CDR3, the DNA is TGTGCCAGCAGCCCAGGTTCCTATAATTCACCCCTCCACTTT.